The 18 T cell receptor beta chains below all came from one sample that was sequenced in a study of early T cells in non-severe SARS-CoV-2 infection. TCRdb analysed the 5' RACE reads with MiXCR anew, one entry per CDR3 protein. The sample consists of tens of thousands of distinct CDR3 sequences, 9.5% to 12% of them appearing once. This sample comprised whole blood, obtained at baseline. The origin of the receptors is an adult who was a healthcare worker with PCR-confirmed SARS-CoV-2 infection or an uninfected control (not recorded which).

This chain uses TRBV9 with TRBJ1-3; possible D gene TRBD1, 5 bases. V was shortened by 4 bases and J by 4 bases, with 15 bases between the two germline ends. The CDR3 loop spans 15 amino acids. CDR1 is SGDLS, CDR2 YYNGEE, per germline. Here the CDR3 reads CASSPLGSGGNTIYF. In nucleotides, the CDR3 is TGTGCCAGCAGCCCACTAGGGTCAGGGGGAAACACCATATATTTT. The complete variable domain, with remaining parts taken from reference TRBV9 and TRBJ1-3, reads DSGVTQTPKHLITATGQRVTLRCSPRSGDLSVYWYQQSLDQGLQFLIQYYNGEERAKGNILERFSAQQFPDLHSELNLSSLELGDSALYFCASSPLGSGGNTIYFGEGSWLTVV.

In this sample, this clonotype turned up many times. The chain is built from TRBV20-1 and TRBJ2-2; D unresolved. With 6 bases removed from V and 6 bases from J, the gap between germline ends came to 11 bases. CDR1 DFQATT and CDR2 SNEGSKA come from the germline V gene (reference sequence). This CDR3 spans 12 amino acids. This CDR3 is CSAKVQAGELFF. DNA of the CDR3: TGCAGTGCCAAGGTCCAGGCCGGGGAGCTGTTTTTT.

Many counts were recorded for this clonotype. V usage is TRBV19 and J usage is TRBJ2-3; 12 bases fit TRBD2. Germline V lookup: CDR1 LNHDA, CDR2 SQIVND (reference sequence). The V gene end was trimmed by 5 bases and the J gene end by 3 bases; junction bases not matched to a gene: 3. This CDR3 spans 15 amino acids. CDR3 coding DNA: TGTGCCAGTAGTTCCCTAGCGGGAGGGACAGATACGCAGTATTTT. This encodes CASSSLAGGTDTQYF.

This clonotype was seen many times. The V gene is TRBV29-1, the J gene TRBJ1-1, with TRBD1 as a possible D gene (6 bases). The CDR3 runs 15 residues. V lost 4 bases and J lost 1, with 16 bases in between. Germline V gives CDR1 SQVTM, CDR2 ANQGSEA. CDR3 region: CSVGGFDRTNTEAFF. CDR3 nucleotide sequence: TGCAGCGTTGGGGGGTTCGACAGGACGAACACTGAAGCTTTCTTT.

This clonotype was counted a few times. The CDR3 spells CSVPPGVDEQFF. The CDR3 region has the DNA TGCAGCGTTCCCCCAGGCGTCGATGAGCAGTTCTTC. V gene TRBV29-1 combines with J gene TRBJ2-1, with D uncertain. In germline, CDR1 is SQVTM, CDR2 ANQGSEA. Trimming cost V 5 bases and J 8 bases, with 13 bases left between them. The CDR3 totals 12 residues.

This chain connects TRBV19 to TRBJ2-1, with 7 bases fitting TRBD1. The junction had 8 bases not matched to a gene; V was cut back by 7 bases and J by 8 bases. CDR1 is LNHDA and CDR2 is SQIVND in the germline V gene (reference sequence). This CDR3 is built from 13 residues. The CDR3 loop reads CASTVTGSDEQFF. Written as DNA, the CDR3 is TGTGCCAGTACTGTGACAGGGTCGGATGAGCAGTTCTTC.

The sample holds a few counts of this clonotype. This rearrangement joins TRBV6-2 or TRBV6-3 to TRBJ1-5; tentative D call: TRBD1 (6 bases). The CDR3 is 17 amino acids. CDR1 is MNHEY, CDR2 SVGEGT, per germline. Trimming removed 5 bases from V and 0 bases from J, with 17 bases in between. The CDR3 DNA reads as TGTGCCAGCAGTCATTCCGGACAGACCGATAGCAATCAGCCCCAGCATTTT. It is translated as CASSHSGQTDSNQPQHF.

This clonotype was picked up a small number of times. The V call is TRBV11-2, the J call TRBJ2-5; no firm D call. The V gene's germline CDR1 is SGHAT and CDR2 FQNNGV. V lost 5 bases and J 5 bases, leaving 18 bases between the germline ends. This CDR3 is 15 amino acids long. The DNA for the CDR3 is TGTGCCAGCAGCGATCCCCTCCTGTCCTATGAGACCCAGTACTTC. The encoded protein is CASSDPLLSYETQYF.

The CDR3 DNA sequence: TGCAGTGCTATTAGCGGGAGGGGCACAGATACGCAGTATTTT. This translates into CSAISGRGTDTQYF. The V call is TRBV20-1, the J call TRBJ2-3, with 11 bases aligning to TRBD2. Germline V gene sequence: CDR1 DFQATT, CDR2 SNEGSKA (reference sequence). The CDR3 is made up of 14 amino acids. The V segment lost 4 bases and the J segment 1 base; nucleotides outside the gene matches: 1.

This rearrangement joins TRBV10-3 to TRBJ2-7; no clear D gene. Germline CDR1 is ENHRY and CDR2 is SYGVKD. The length of the CDR3 is 14 residues. V lost 7 bases and J 6 bases, leaving 19 bases between the germline ends. CDR3 DNA: TGTGCCATCAAAAGGGATTCGTCTCTGTCCGAGCAGTACTTC. Its translation: CAIKRDSSLSEQYF.

V gene TRBV20-1 combines with J gene TRBJ1-4, with a tentative D call TRBD1 (5 bases). The germline gives CDR1 DFQATT, CDR2 SNEGSKA (reference sequence). Trimming took off 0 bases at V and 8 bases at J, with 13 bases between the two ends. The CDR3 has 14 residues. This CDR3 reads CSARDGTAWEKLFF. The DNA for the CDR3 is TGCAGTGCTAGAGATGGGACGGCTTGGGAAAAACTGTTTTTT.

This clonotype came up a few times. The chain has TRBV2 and TRBJ2-3; no clear D. Trimming cost V 4 bases and J 0 bases, with 14 bases left between them. Germline-derived CDR1 and CDR2 are SNHLY and FYNNEI. The CDR3 length is 16 residues. CDR3 in DNA: TGTGCCAGCAGTGTAAACGGAGCCTCAAGCACAGATACGCAGTATTTT. Translated: CASSVNGASSTDTQYF.

The J gene is TRBJ2-2, the V gene TRBV12-5; D may be TRBD1 (6 bases). V gave up 3 bases and J gave up 6 bases, with 17 bases separating them. This CDR3 spans 16 amino acids. Germline CDR1 LGHNT, CDR2 FRNRAP. CDR3 DNA: TGTGCTAGTGGTTTTTACCAGGGGATTTTTTCCGGGGAGCTGTTTTTT. The encoded protein is CASGFYQGIFSGELFF.

This clonotype has a count of ten or more. This chain uses TRBV21-1 with TRBJ2-1; the DNA was not used to check the table's D call, TRBD2. TRBV21-1 is shown as a pseudogene. The CDR3 contains 16 residues. Written as DNA, the CDR3 is TGTGCCAGCAGCAAACGTCCAGGACTAGCAAGCAATGAGCAGTTCTTC. It is translated as CASSKRPGLASNEQFF.

The chain links TRBV6-1 to TRBJ2-7; D is uncertain. The germline gives CDR1 MNHNS, CDR2 SASEGT. The CDR3 is 12 residues long. The V gene lost 3 bases and the J gene lost 2 bases, with 5 bases spanning the gap. The CDR3 bases are TGTGCCAGCAGTGACCCCGCCTACGAGCAGTACTTC. Protein product: CASSDPAYEQYF.

The rearrangement joins TRBV11-2 to TRBJ1-1; D remains ambiguous. CDR3 size: 15 residues. The V and J ends lost 0 bases and 5 bases respectively, with 13 bases between them. Germline CDR1 reads SGHAT; CDR2 reads FQNNGV. The CDR3 is CASSLDLMALTEAFF. The CDR3 region has the DNA TGTGCCAGCAGCTTAGATCTAATGGCATTAACTGAAGCTTTCTTT.

This clonotype showed up just a few times. V gene TRBV5-4 combines with J gene TRBJ1-1; TRBD1 matches 8 bases. With V trimmed by 4 bases and J by 1 base, 9 bases remained unmatched. The CDR3 runs to 16 residues. Per germline, CDR1 SGHNT and CDR2 YYREEE (reference sequence). The CDR3: CASSRDYRGGNTEAFF. CDR3 in DNA: TGTGCCAGCAGCCGAGATTACAGGGGGGGGAACACTGAAGCTTTCTTT.

This clonotype was seen a few times. The CDR3 DNA reads as TGTGCCAGCAGCTCCCCGGGCCGCAATGAGCAGTTCTTC. The encoded protein is CASSSPGRNEQFF. The J gene is TRBJ2-1, the V gene TRBV7-2; D remains unclear. The germline gives CDR1 SGHTA, CDR2 FQGNSA. V was clipped by 4 bases and J by 6 bases, with 10 bases between them. The CDR3 has 13 amino acids.